This T cell receptor (beta chain) came from a study of T cells in Graves' hyperthyroidism and ophthalmopathy. Findings and limits, study-wide: The majority of expanded thyroid clonotypes above 0.001 also appeared in blood.

Ophthalmopathy cases scored 3 or more on the Clinical Activity Score and 4 or more on NOSPECS grade, with duration below 3 months. Exclusion followed for patients with uncontrolled infection, other autoimmune disease, pregnancy or lactation. Fresh peripheral blood, roughly 9.6 ml, was the source of the PBMCs. Germline CDR1 GTSNPN, CDR2 SVGIG (reference sequence). The CDR3 sequence is 16 residues long. The V gene lost 1 base and the J gene lost 0 bases, with 15 bases spanning the gap. This clonotype was picked up a small number of times. Its target is not known. Template material for amplifying TCR beta CDR3 regions consisted of RNA transcripts. Initially, a first-round RT-PCR of the TCR CDR3 employed the HTBI primer set. Via MiXCR, TCRdb re-called the multiplex PCR reads, giving one row per CDR3 protein. The profile shows some 530,000 distinct CDR3 sequences, approximately 22% of them singletons.

This chain uses TRBV30 with TRBJ1-1; D is perhaps TRBD1 (6 bases). This TCR was recovered from a woman in her seventies with Graves' ophthalmopathy. The specimen was blood. The CDR3 region is CAWSASKTGMNTEAFF. The CDR3 bases are TGTGCCTGGAGTGCCTCGAAAACAGGGATGAACACTGAAGCTTTCTTT.